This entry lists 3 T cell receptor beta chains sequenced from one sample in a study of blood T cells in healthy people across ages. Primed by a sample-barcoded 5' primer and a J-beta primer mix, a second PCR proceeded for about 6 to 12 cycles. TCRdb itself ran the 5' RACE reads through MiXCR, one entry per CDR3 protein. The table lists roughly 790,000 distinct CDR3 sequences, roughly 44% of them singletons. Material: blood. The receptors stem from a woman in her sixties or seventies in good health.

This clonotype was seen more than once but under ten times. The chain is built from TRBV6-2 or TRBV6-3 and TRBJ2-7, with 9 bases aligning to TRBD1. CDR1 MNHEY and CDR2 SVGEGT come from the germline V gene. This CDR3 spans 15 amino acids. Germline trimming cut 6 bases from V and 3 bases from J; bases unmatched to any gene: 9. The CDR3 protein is CASRGTGTVDYEQYF. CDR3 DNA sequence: TGTGCCAGCAGGGGGACAGGGACCGTTGACTACGAGCAGTACTTC.

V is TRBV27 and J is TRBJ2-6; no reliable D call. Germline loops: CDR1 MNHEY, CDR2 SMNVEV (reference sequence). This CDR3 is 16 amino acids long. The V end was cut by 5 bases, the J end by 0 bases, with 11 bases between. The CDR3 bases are TGTGCCAGCAGTCCCTCAGTCACCTCTGGGGCCAACGTCCTGACTTTC. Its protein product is CASSPSVTSGANVLTF.

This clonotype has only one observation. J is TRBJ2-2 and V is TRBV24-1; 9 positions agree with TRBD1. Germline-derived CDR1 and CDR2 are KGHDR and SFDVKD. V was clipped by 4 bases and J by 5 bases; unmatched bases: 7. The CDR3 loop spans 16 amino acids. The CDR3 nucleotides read TGTGCCACCAGTGAACCGGGACAGGGTGGTACCGGGGAGCTGTTTTTT. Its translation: CATSEPGQGGTGELFF.